The 10 T cell receptor beta chains in this list originate from one sample, sequenced in a study of blood T cell repertoires in COVID-19. Sequenced by immunoSEQ multiplex PCR; TCRdb stores in-frame clones only, minus some. The sample yields tens of thousands of clones, 75% to 90% seen once. The sample taken for sequencing was peripheral blood. The source is a man aged 60 to 75 with COVID-19, enrolled during active disease.

This chain links TRBV2 with TRBJ1-4; D perhaps matches TRBD1 (5 bases). This CDR3 is built from 11 residues. V dropped 4 bases and J dropped 10 bases, with 7 bases sitting between them. The germline CDR1 and CDR2 sequences are SNHLY and FYNNEI. The CDR3 spells CASSVRGKLFF. CDR3 DNA: TGTGCCAGCAGTGTAAGGGGAAAACTGTTTTTT.

This rearrangement joins TRBV19 to TRBJ2-7, with a tentative D call TRBD2 (6 bases). V lost 5 bases and J lost 4, with 12 bases in between. CDR1 LNHDA and CDR2 SQIVND come from the germline V gene (reference sequence). This CDR3 has 13 amino acids. The CDR3 loop reads CASSPGLHYEQYF. The CDR3 DNA follows: TGTGCCAGTAGTCCGGGACTCCATTACGAGCAGTACTTC. The whole variable domain, filled in from reference TRBV19 and TRBJ2-7, reads DGGITQSPKYLFRKEGQNVTLSCEQNLNHDAMYWYRQDPGQGLRLIYYSQIVNDFQKGDIAEGYSVSREKKESFPLTVTSAQKNPTAFYLCASSPGLHYEQYFGPGTRLTVT.

The chain joins TRBV6-5 to TRBJ2-2; TRBD1 matches at 8 bases. Germline V lookup: CDR1 MNHEY, CDR2 SVGAGI. Trimming cost V 4 bases and J 0 bases; bases outside gene matches: 4. This CDR3 contains 16 residues. The CDR3 DNA is TGTGCCAGCAGTTGGACAGGGACTTCGAACACCGGGGAGCTGTTTTTT. This encodes CASSWTGTSNTGELFF.

The chain uses TRBV9 and TRBJ2-2, with D unclear. The ends were cut back, 0 bases at V and 0 bases at J, with 3 bases in the middle. The germline V gene encodes CDR1 SGDLS and CDR2 YYNGEE. This CDR3 is 14 amino acids long. CDR3 amino acids: CASSVGPNTGELFF. The CDR3 DNA is TGTGCCAGCAGCGTAGGGCCGAACACCGGGGAGCTGTTTTTT.

The gene calls are TRBV2 and TRBJ1-1, with TRBD1 as a possible D gene (5 bases). Trimming took off 8 bases at V and 5 bases at J, with 12 bases between the two ends. The CDR3 has 12 amino acids. Germline CDR1 and CDR2: SNHLY and FYNNEI. CDR3 protein: CASQFQGTEAFF. The CDR3 DNA reads as TGTGCCAGCCAGTTTCAGGGAACTGAAGCTTTCTTT.

The chain employs TRBV5-1 and TRBJ2-2; D may be TRBD2 (6 bases). The CDR3 spans 17 residues. Trimming pared 0 bases from V and 4 bases from J, leaving 16 bases between. Germline V gene lookup returns CDR1 SGHRS and CDR2 YFSETQ. CDR3 loop: CASSLGRGSGGTGELFF. The CDR3 DNA follows: TGCGCCAGCAGCTTGGGGCGCGGTAGCGGAGGCACCGGGGAGCTGTTTTTT.

The V and J genes are TRBV15 and TRBJ2-1, with TRBD2 matching 11 bases. The CDR3 covers 17 residues. The J segment lost 8 bases and the V segment lost 3 bases, leaving 12 bases of the junction unmatched. CDR1 and CDR2 (germline): LNHNV, YYDKDF (reference sequence). CDR3 loop: CATSRRVAGGPRDEQFF. The DNA for the CDR3 is TGTGCCACCAGCAGGAGGGTAGCGGGAGGGCCCCGCGATGAGCAGTTCTTC.

This chain uses TRBV19 with TRBJ1-4; D unresolved. In germline, CDR1 is LNHDA, CDR2 SQIVND (reference sequence). Between the trimmed V and J ends, which lost 4 bases and 0 bases, there was a span of 9 bases. The CDR3 has 15 residues. For the CDR3, the DNA is TGTGCCAGTAGTAAGACATATGCAACTAATGAAAAACTGTTTTTT. Translation gives CASSKTYATNEKLFF.

The V gene is TRBV7-9, the J gene TRBJ1-2; the D is unclear. Trimming removed 5 bases at V and 8 bases at J, with 12 bases between. The CDR3 covers 12 residues. In germline, CDR1 is SEHNR, CDR2 FQNEAQ (reference sequence). DNA for the CDR3: TGTGCCAGCAGCCCCGGCGGCGGAGGCTACACCTTC. Its translation: CASSPGGGGYTF.

J is TRBJ1-4 and V is TRBV12-5; 7 bases align to TRBD1. The CDR3 contains 14 residues. The germline gives CDR1 LGHNT, CDR2 FRNRAP. The V gene end was trimmed by 6 bases and the J gene end by 4 bases; junction bases not matched to a gene: 5. The CDR3 sequence is CASGKGQFNEKLFF. CDR3 nucleotide sequence: TGTGCTAGTGGCAAGGGACAGTTTAATGAAAAACTGTTTTTT.